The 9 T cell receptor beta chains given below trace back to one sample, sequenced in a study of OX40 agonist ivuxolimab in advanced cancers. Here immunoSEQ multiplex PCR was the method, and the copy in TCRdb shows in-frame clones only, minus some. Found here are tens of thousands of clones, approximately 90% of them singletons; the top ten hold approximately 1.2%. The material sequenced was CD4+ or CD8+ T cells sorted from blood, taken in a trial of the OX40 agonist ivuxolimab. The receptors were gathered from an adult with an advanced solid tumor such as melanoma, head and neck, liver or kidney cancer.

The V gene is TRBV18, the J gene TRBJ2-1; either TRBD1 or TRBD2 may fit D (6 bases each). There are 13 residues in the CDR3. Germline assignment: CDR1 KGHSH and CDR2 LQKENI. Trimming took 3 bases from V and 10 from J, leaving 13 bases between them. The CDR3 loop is CASSPPGAGEQFF. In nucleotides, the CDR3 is TGTGCCAGCTCACCTCCGGGGGCGGGGGAGCAGTTCTTC.

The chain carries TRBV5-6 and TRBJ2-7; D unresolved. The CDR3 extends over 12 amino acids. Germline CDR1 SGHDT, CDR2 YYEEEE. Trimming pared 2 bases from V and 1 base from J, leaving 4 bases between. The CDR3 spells CASSLPSYEQYF. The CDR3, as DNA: TGTGCCAGCAGCTTACCTTCCTACGAGCAGTACTTC.

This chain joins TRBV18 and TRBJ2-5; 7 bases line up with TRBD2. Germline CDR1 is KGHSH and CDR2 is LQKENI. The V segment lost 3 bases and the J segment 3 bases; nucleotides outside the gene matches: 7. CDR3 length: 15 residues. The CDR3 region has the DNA TGTGCCAGCTCACCCTCTATGGGGGGGAAAGAGACCCAGTACTTC. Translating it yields CASSPSMGGKETQYF.

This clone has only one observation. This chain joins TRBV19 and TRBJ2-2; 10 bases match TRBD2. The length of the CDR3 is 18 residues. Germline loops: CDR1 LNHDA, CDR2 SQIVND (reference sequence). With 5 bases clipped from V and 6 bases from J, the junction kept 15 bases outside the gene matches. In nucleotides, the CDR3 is TGTGCCAGTAGTTTCTTAGCGCTGGCTAGCGGGAGACCCGGGGAGCTGTTTTTT. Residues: CASSFLALASGRPGELFF. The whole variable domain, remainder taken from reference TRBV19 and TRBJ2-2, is DGGITQSPKYLFRKEGQNVTLSCEQNLNHDAMYWYRQDPGQGLRLIYYSQIVNDFQKGDIAEGYSVSREKKESFPLTVTSAQKNPTAFYLCASSFLALASGRPGELFFGEGSRLTVL.

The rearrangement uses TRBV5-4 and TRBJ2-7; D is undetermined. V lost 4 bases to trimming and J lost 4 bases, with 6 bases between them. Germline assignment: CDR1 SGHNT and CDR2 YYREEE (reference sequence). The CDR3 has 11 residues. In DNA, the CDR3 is TGTGCCAGCAGCGTCGGGTACGAGCAGTACTTC. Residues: CASSVGYEQYF.

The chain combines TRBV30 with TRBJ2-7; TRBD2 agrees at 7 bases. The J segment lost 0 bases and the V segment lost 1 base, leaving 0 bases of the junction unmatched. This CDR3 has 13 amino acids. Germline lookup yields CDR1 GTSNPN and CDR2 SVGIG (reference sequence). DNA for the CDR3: TGTGCCTGGAGTGGCGGGAGCTCCTACGAGCAGTACTTC. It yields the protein CAWSGGSSYEQYF.

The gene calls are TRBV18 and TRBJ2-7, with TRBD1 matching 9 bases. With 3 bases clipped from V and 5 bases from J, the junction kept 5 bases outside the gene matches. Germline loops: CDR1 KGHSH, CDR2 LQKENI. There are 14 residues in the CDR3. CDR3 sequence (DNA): TGTGCCAGCTCACCCGGACAGGGGTTCCACGAGCAGTACTTC. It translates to CASSPGQGFHEQYF.

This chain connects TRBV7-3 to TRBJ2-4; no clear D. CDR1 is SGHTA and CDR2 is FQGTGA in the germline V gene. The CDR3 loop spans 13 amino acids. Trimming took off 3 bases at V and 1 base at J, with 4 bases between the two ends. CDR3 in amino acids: CASSLGAKNIQYF. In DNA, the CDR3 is TGTGCCAGCAGCTTGGGTGCCAAAAACATTCAGTACTTC.

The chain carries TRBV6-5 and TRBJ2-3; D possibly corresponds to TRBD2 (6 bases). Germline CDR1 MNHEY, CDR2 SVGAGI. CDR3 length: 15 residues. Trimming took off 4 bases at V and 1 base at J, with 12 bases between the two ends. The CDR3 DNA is TGTGCCAGCAGTTCCCCGGGACTCGGCACAGATACGCAGTATTTT. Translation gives CASSSPGLGTDTQYF.